The clone carrying this T cell receptor (beta chain) was seen a single time. Antigen unknown. TCR beta sequencing was performed on blood CD8+ and CD4+ T cells. The data stem from a study of CD8 T cells in Susac syndrome. Findings of the study overall: The authors acknowledged that their TCR sequencing and HLA analysis involved a relatively small number of individuals.

Random hexamers were used to reverse transcribe the RNA input (roughly 0.5 to 1 ug). MiXCR was run by TCRdb on the immunoSEQ multiplex PCR reads, yielding one entry per CDR3 protein. This table has about 120,000 distinct CDR3 sequences, about nine tenths appearing once. This sequence originates from a human donor in good health. The sequencing sample was made of CD4+ T cells from PBMCs.

The CDR3 sequence is CSVAIVGGSEQFF. Here the CDR3 DNA reads TGCAGCGTCGCAATCGTAGGGGGCTCTGAGCAGTTCTTC. This rearrangement joins TRBV29-1 to TRBJ2-1, with 7 bases fitting TRBD1. Germline V gene data show CDR1 as SQVTM and CDR2 as ANQGSEA. The J segment lost 9 bases and the V segment lost 6 bases, leaving 11 bases of the junction unmatched. This CDR3 region has 13 residues.